These T cell receptor beta chains were read from a single sample in a study of shared clonotypes between healthy human individuals. Repertoires were generated with immunoSEQ multiplex PCR, while TCRdb's copy carries only in-frame clones and drops some. The data contain over 850,000 clones, about 80% of them singletons. The sequenced sample was memory CD4+ T cells from PBMCs. All receptors come from a man aged 18 to 29 in good health. Some clones in this sample may be carry-over from other donors' samples. CDR3s include the opening cysteine and the closing phenylalanine or tryptophan. D genes are given only for firm matches. Size is stated for part of the rows, as once, few or many counts, or as a class when the clone is expanded.

abundance: NA
j_gene: TRBJ2-3
v_gene: TRBV11-1
d_gene: NA
CDR3aa: CASSLGGWRETDTQYF
CDR3nt: TGTGCCAGCAGCTTAGGGGGGTGGAGGGAGACAGATACGCAGTATTTT

abundance: NA
j_gene: TRBJ2-2
v_gene: TRBV11-3
d_gene: NA
CDR3aa: CASSLESFGELFF
CDR3nt: TGTGCCAGCAGCCTAGAGTCTTTCGGGGAGCTGTTTTTT

abundance: many
j_gene: TRBJ2-4
v_gene: TRBV9
d_gene: NA
CDR3aa: CASSVGSPIAKNIQYF
CDR3nt: TGTGCCAGCAGCGTGGGCAGCCCGATAGCCAAAAACATTCAGTACTTC

abundance: NA
j_gene: TRBJ2-3
v_gene: TRBV10-2
d_gene: NA
CDR3aa: CASTLTAASTDTQYF
CDR3nt: TGCGCCAGCACCTTGACAGCGGCTAGCACAGATACGCAGTATTTT

abundance: NA
j_gene: TRBJ2-5
v_gene: TRBV7-2
d_gene: TRBD2
CDR3aa: CASSILAGGFRETQYF
CDR3nt: TGTGCCAGCAGCATACTAGCGGGAGGTTTCAGAGAGACCCAGTACTTC

abundance: NA
j_gene: TRBJ2-1
v_gene: TRBV13
d_gene: TRBD2
CDR3aa: CASNDGTSVYNEQFF
CDR3nt: TGTGCCAGCAACGATGGGACTAGCGTGTACAATGAGCAGTTCTTC

abundance: NA
j_gene: TRBJ1-4
v_gene: TRBV18
d_gene: NA
CDR3aa: CASSRRTPTNEKLFF
CDR3nt: TGTGCCAGCTCTCGACGGACACCAACTAATGAAAAACTGTTTTTT

abundance: NA
j_gene: TRBJ2-7
v_gene: TRBV7-2
d_gene: NA
CDR3aa: CASSPGLSGDEQYF
CDR3nt: TGTGCCAGCAGCCCGGGACTCTCAGGGGACGAGCAGTACTTC

abundance: NA
j_gene: TRBJ2-5
v_gene: TRBV4-1
d_gene: NA
CDR3aa: CASSQPTGTRKETQYF
CDR3nt: TGCGCCAGCAGCCAGCCTACCGGGACGAGAAAAGAGACCCAGTACTTC

abundance: NA
j_gene: TRBJ2-1
v_gene: TRBV18
d_gene: TRBD2
CDR3aa: CASSQAAGVKNEQFF
CDR3nt: TGTGCCAGCTCACAGGCAGCGGGAGTTAAGAATGAGCAGTTCTTC

abundance: NA
j_gene: TRBJ2-5
v_gene: TRBV2
d_gene: NA
CDR3aa: CASSDSGRETQYF
CDR3nt: TGTGCCAGCAGTGACAGTGGAAGGGAGACCCAGTACTTC

abundance: NA
j_gene: TRBJ2-3
v_gene: TRBV14
d_gene: TRBD1
CDR3aa: CASSARTGVWGTDTQYF
CDR3nt: TGTGCCAGCAGCGCTCGGACAGGGGTTTGGGGCACAGATACGCAGTATTTT

abundance: few
j_gene: TRBJ1-3
v_gene: TRBV6-6
d_gene: NA
CDR3aa: CASRWTDGNTIYF
CDR3nt: TGTGCCAGCAGATGGACGGACGGAAACACCATATATTTT

abundance: NA
j_gene: TRBJ1-5
v_gene: TRBV28
d_gene: NA
CDR3aa: CAGSLDRTWQPQHF
CDR3nt: TGTGCCGGCAGTTTAGACCGGACTTGGCAGCCCCAGCATTTT

abundance: once
j_gene: TRBJ2-2
v_gene: TRBV28
d_gene: TRBD1
CDR3aa: CASTLRGLGELFF
CDR3nt: TGTGCCAGCACCCTGAGGGGGCTTGGGGAGCTGTTTTTT

abundance: NA
j_gene: TRBJ1-2
v_gene: TRBV4-2
d_gene: NA
CDR3aa: CASSQEEGSGYTF
CDR3nt: TGTGCCAGCAGCCAAGAAGAGGGCAGCGGCTACACCTTC

abundance: NA
j_gene: TRBJ1-1
v_gene: TRBV9
d_gene: NA
CDR3aa: CASSVDSRTGTEAFF
CDR3nt: TGTGCCAGCAGCGTAGATTCTCGAACGGGCACTGAAGCTTTCTTT

abundance: NA
j_gene: TRBJ1-2
v_gene: TRBV28
d_gene: NA
CDR3aa: CASSLGGFGYTF
CDR3nt: TGTGCCAGCAGTTTAGGGGGGTTTGGCTACACCTTC

abundance: few
j_gene: TRBJ2-1
v_gene: TRBV5-1
d_gene: TRBD2
CDR3aa: CASSLDIAGGGEQFF
CDR3nt: TGCGCCAGCAGCTTGGATATAGCGGGAGGGGGTGAGCAGTTCTTC

abundance: once
j_gene: TRBJ2-5
v_gene: TRBV11-2
d_gene: NA
CDR3aa: CASNPGAGGETQYF
CDR3nt: TGTGCCAGCAACCCAGGCGCAGGTGGGGAGACCCAGTACTTC

abundance: NA
j_gene: TRBJ2-5
v_gene: TRBV5-1
d_gene: NA
CDR3aa: CASSLDPQNKETQYF
CDR3nt: TGCGCCAGCAGCTTGGACCCTCAAAACAAGGAGACCCAGTACTTC

abundance: NA
j_gene: TRBJ1-1
v_gene: TRBV27
d_gene: TRBD1
CDR3aa: CASSLQGTGGIAFF
CDR3nt: TGTGCCAGCAGTTTACAGGGGACAGGGGGTATAGCTTTCTTT

abundance: NA
j_gene: TRBJ2-3
v_gene: TRBV11-3
d_gene: NA
CDR3aa: CASSLAGIPDTQYF
CDR3nt: TGTGCCAGCAGCTTAGCAGGGATCCCAGATACGCAGTATTTT

abundance: NA
j_gene: TRBJ1-1
v_gene: TRBV6-5
d_gene: NA
CDR3aa: CASSSNTEAFF
CDR3nt: TGTGCCAGCAGTTCTAACACTGAAGCTTTCTTT

abundance: NA
j_gene: TRBJ1-3
v_gene: TRBV6-1
d_gene: NA
CDR3aa: CASSSAPSGNTIYF
CDR3nt: TGTGCCAGCAGTTCAGCTCCTTCTGGAAACACCATATATTTT

abundance: NA
j_gene: TRBJ2-7
v_gene: TRBV5-1
d_gene: NA
CDR3aa: CASSLDPQSSYEQYF
CDR3nt: TGCGCCAGCAGCTTGGACCCCCAGAGCTCCTACGAGCAGTACTTC

abundance: few
j_gene: TRBJ2-7
v_gene: TRBV6-1
d_gene: NA
CDR3aa: CASSEPGTSYEQYF
CDR3nt: TGTGCCAGCAGTGAACCTGGGACCTCCTACGAGCAGTACTTC

abundance: NA
j_gene: TRBJ1-2
v_gene: TRBV6-4
d_gene: NA
CDR3aa: CASRIGRGWYGYTF
CDR3nt: TGTGCCAGCAGAATTGGCAGGGGATGGTATGGCTACACCTTC

abundance: NA
j_gene: TRBJ2-7
v_gene: TRBV5-8
d_gene: TRBD1
CDR3aa: CASSKTGSSYEQYF
CDR3nt: TGTGCCAGCAGCAAGACAGGGAGCTCCTACGAGCAGTACTTC

abundance: NA
j_gene: TRBJ1-5
v_gene: TRBV6-5
d_gene: NA
CDR3aa: CASSYNRNQPQHF
CDR3nt: TGTGCCAGCAGTTACAACCGGAATCAGCCCCAGCATTTT

abundance: NA
j_gene: TRBJ2-7
v_gene: TRBV9
d_gene: NA
CDR3aa: CASSVEQINSDAYEQYF
CDR3nt: TGTGCCAGCAGCGTAGAGCAAATTAATTCGGACGCCTACGAGCAGTACTTC

abundance: NA
j_gene: TRBJ2-1
v_gene: TRBV5-1
d_gene: NA
CDR3aa: CASSRHPPPSPENEQFF
CDR3nt: TGCGCCAGCAGCCGGCACCCACCGCCCAGCCCCGAGAATGAGCAGTTCTTC

abundance: NA
j_gene: TRBJ2-3
v_gene: TRBV9
d_gene: NA
CDR3aa: CASSALSTDTQYF
CDR3nt: TGTGCCAGCAGCGCACTAAGCACAGATACGCAGTATTTT

abundance: NA
j_gene: TRBJ2-5
v_gene: TRBV5-1
d_gene: NA
CDR3aa: CASSLRANQETQYF
CDR3nt: TGCGCCAGCAGCTTGAGGGCGAACCAAGAGACCCAGTACTTC

abundance: NA
j_gene: TRBJ2-5
v_gene: TRBV28
d_gene: NA
CDR3aa: CASRQWGGRGVSETQYF
CDR3nt: TGTGCCAGCAGACAATGGGGGGGCAGGGGTGTATCAGAGACCCAGTACTTC

abundance: NA
j_gene: TRBJ2-1
v_gene: TRBV5-4
d_gene: TRBD2
CDR3aa: CASSMGLGGLNEQFF
CDR3nt: TGTGCCAGCAGCATGGGACTAGGAGGATTGAATGAGCAGTTCTTC

abundance: NA
j_gene: TRBJ2-3
v_gene: TRBV27
d_gene: TRBD1
CDR3aa: CASSLSTGGTDTQYF
CDR3nt: TGTGCCAGCAGTTTATCTACAGGGGGCACAGATACGCAGTATTTT

abundance: NA
j_gene: TRBJ2-3
v_gene: TRBV11-3
d_gene: NA
CDR3aa: CASSQGPGTDTQYF
CDR3nt: TGTGCCAGCAGCCAGGGGCCAGGCACAGATACGCAGTATTTT

abundance: NA
j_gene: TRBJ2-1
v_gene: TRBV2
d_gene: TRBD2
CDR3aa: CTSTTSGRISYNEQFF
CDR3nt: TGTACCAGCACCACTAGCGGGAGGATCTCCTACAATGAGCAGTTCTTC

abundance: NA
j_gene: TRBJ2-3
v_gene: TRBV18
d_gene: NA
CDR3aa: CASSPLAGLGDTQYF
CDR3nt: TGTGCCAGCTCACCGTTGGCAGGGCTGGGAGATACGCAGTATTTT

abundance: NA
j_gene: TRBJ2-3
v_gene: TRBV4-1
d_gene: TRBD2
CDR3aa: CASSWTSGRTDTQYF
CDR3nt: TGCGCCAGCAGCTGGACTAGCGGGAGAACAGATACGCAGTATTTT

abundance: NA
j_gene: TRBJ1-4
v_gene: TRBV9
d_gene: NA
CDR3aa: CASSVAGATNEKLFF
CDR3nt: TGTGCCAGCAGCGTAGCAGGAGCAACTAATGAAAAACTGTTTTTT

abundance: NA
j_gene: TRBJ2-1
v_gene: TRBV2
d_gene: TRBD2
CDR3aa: CASKTSGVLYNEQFF
CDR3nt: TGTGCCAGCAAGACTAGCGGGGTCTTATACAATGAGCAGTTCTTC

abundance: NA
j_gene: TRBJ2-1
v_gene: TRBV18
d_gene: NA
CDR3aa: CASSPMQGNEQFF
CDR3nt: TGTGCCAGCTCACCAATGCAGGGGAATGAGCAGTTCTTC

abundance: NA
j_gene: TRBJ2-7
v_gene: TRBV7-2
d_gene: NA
CDR3aa: CASSSRVGPYEQYF
CDR3nt: TGTGCCAGCAGCTCTCGGGTGGGCCCCTACGAGCAGTACTTC

abundance: NA
j_gene: TRBJ2-5
v_gene: TRBV19
d_gene: TRBD1
CDR3aa: CASRDRGQETQYF
CDR3nt: TGTGCCAGTAGAGACAGGGGACAAGAGACCCAGTACTTC

abundance: NA
j_gene: TRBJ2-7
v_gene: TRBV25-1
d_gene: NA
CDR3aa: CASSRHRDHSREQYF
CDR3nt: TGTGCCAGCAGTCGTCACCGGGACCACAGCCGGGAACAGTACTTC

abundance: NA
j_gene: TRBJ1-2
v_gene: TRBV29-1
d_gene: TRBD1
CDR3aa: CSDTTGGGGGYTF
CDR3nt: TGCAGCGATACTACAGGGGGCGGCGGTGGCTACACCTTC

abundance: few
j_gene: TRBJ1-3
v_gene: TRBV5-1
d_gene: NA
CDR3aa: CASNVGGSGNTIYF
CDR3nt: TGCGCCAGTAATGTAGGGGGCTCTGGAAACACCATATATTTT

abundance: NA
j_gene: TRBJ2-1
v_gene: TRBV9
d_gene: TRBD2
CDR3aa: CASGTDSGSTFVAEQFF
CDR3nt: TGTGCCAGCGGTACGGATAGCGGGTCGACATTTGTGGCTGAGCAGTTCTTC

abundance: NA
j_gene: TRBJ2-7
v_gene: TRBV28
d_gene: NA
CDR3aa: CASSLRPRPGVRYF
CDR3nt: TGTGCCAGCAGTTTACGGCCTAGGCCAGGGGTCCGGTACTTC

abundance: once
j_gene: TRBJ2-7
v_gene: TRBV11-3
d_gene: TRBD1
CDR3aa: CASSQGQGGEQYF
CDR3nt: TGTGCCAGCAGCCAAGGACAGGGTGGCGAGCAGTACTTC

abundance: NA
j_gene: TRBJ2-7
v_gene: TRBV5-1
d_gene: NA
CDR3aa: CASSLVPVSYEQYF
CDR3nt: TGCGCCAGCAGCTTGGTTCCAGTCTCCTACGAGCAGTACTTC

abundance: NA
j_gene: TRBJ1-4
v_gene: TRBV6-1
d_gene: NA
CDR3aa: CASSDRGSVAEKLFF
CDR3nt: TGTGCCAGCAGTGACCGGGGGTCAGTGGCAGAAAAACTGTTTTTT

abundance: NA
j_gene: TRBJ1-4
v_gene: TRBV5-1
d_gene: TRBD1
CDR3aa: CASSLEEGAGEKLFF
CDR3nt: TGCGCCAGCAGCTTGGAGGAGGGGGCGGGTGAAAAACTGTTTTTT

abundance: NA
j_gene: TRBJ2-7
v_gene: TRBV14
d_gene: NA
CDR3aa: CASSQEGTLTYEQYF
CDR3nt: TGTGCCAGCAGCCAAGAAGGGACTCTGACCTACGAGCAGTACTTC